This TCR beta chain comes out of a study of blood T cell repertoires in COVID-19 (TCRdb year 2020). Regarding the study in general: Samples from collaborators originated in the United States, Italy and Spain and spanned both the acute and convalescent phases of COVID-19. Deeply sampled blood TCRbeta repertoires from subjects exposed to, actively infected with, or recovered from COVID-19 were included in the dataset. The repertoires were released in a freely available public database meant as a resource for research on the immune response to SARS-CoV-2. Sample metadata almost always included a de-identified subject ID, COVID-19 status, age in years and sex. The samples were drawn from the first 160 participants of the ongoing ImmuneRACE study and from some 1,300 subjects provided by 6 global collaborators. Where available, HLA class I and class II types were obtained from metadata supplied by the sample provider rather than from assay-based typing. The material from the prospective study consisted of cDNA or gDNA derived from T cells, B-cell-depleted T cells, or PBMCs.

Study-wide conclusions, independent of this receptor: The quantity of clinical and demographic metadata differed by source and by participant and was supplied without curation.

The collaborating institutions used their own protocols to collect whole blood in K2EDTA tubes. For TCRbeta analysis, collaborator samples were shipped as frozen whole blood, as isolated PBMCs, or as DNA extracted from either sample type. With respect to this clone: No antigen is known for it. One base away there is no much larger clone; base qualities are not given.

TCRbeta CDR3 regions were amplified from genomic DNA by means of the immunoSEQ Assay, a bias-controlled multiplex PCR. Under the source paper's analysis protocol: Nucleated cell counts per sample were estimated from amplification of reference gene primers within the assay. To quantify the absolute abundance of each unique TCRbeta CDR3 rearrangement, sequence reads were collapsed and filtered. For each sample, productive Simpson clonality was calculated as the square root of Simpson's diversity index across productive rearrangements. Held by TCRdb, this immuneACCESS table contains in-frame sequences only and omits some clones. Under half of the omission traces to an unresolved V gene where checked; the cause of the rest is unknown. V, J and clone size were drawn from that table, and D and trimming were deduced from the DNA. This sample lists around 130,000 clones; about 80% were detected once. Jointly, the top ten make up 9% to 15% of the sample.

V and J lose 3 bases and 2 bases, and a span of 7 bases separates them. From the cysteine through the phenylalanine, the CDR3 covers 12 amino acids. Only the CDR3 DNA stays, 36 bases, in frame from base 1. According to the germline V gene (reference sequence), CDR1 reads DFQATT and CDR2 reads SNEGSKA. The rearranged chain carries TRBV20-1 and TRBJ2-5, with the D gene uncertain. This clonotype was obtained from a woman between 55 and 75 years old with acute or convalescent COVID-19. Sequencing was performed on peripheral blood. The CDR3 protein: CSASNAQETQYF. Read as DNA, the sequence is TGCAGTGCTAGTAATGCGCAAGAGACCCAGTACTTC.